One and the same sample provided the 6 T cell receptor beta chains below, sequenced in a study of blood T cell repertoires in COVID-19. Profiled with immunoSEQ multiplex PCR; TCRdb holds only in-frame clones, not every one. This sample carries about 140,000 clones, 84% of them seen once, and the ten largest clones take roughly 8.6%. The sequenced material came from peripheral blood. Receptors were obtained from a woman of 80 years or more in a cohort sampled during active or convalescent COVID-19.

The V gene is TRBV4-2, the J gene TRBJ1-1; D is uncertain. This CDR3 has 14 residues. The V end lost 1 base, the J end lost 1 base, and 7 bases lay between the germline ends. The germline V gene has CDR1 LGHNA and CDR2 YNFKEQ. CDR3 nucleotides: TGTGCCAGCAGCCAAGGGCCGTCGAACACTGAAGCTTTCTTT. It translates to CASSQGPSNTEAFF.

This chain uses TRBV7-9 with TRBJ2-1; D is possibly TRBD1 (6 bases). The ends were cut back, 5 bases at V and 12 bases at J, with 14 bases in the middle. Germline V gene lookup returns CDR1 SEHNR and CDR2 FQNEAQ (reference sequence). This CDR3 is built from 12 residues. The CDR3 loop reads CASSRTGRGQFF. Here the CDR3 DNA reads TGTGCCAGCAGCCGAACAGGCAGGGGGCAGTTCTTC.

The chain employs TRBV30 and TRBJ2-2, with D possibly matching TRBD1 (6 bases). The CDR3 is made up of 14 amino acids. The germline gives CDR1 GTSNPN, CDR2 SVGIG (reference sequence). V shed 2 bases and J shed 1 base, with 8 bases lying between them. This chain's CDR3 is CAWSTGQNTGELFF. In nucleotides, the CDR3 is TGTGCCTGGAGTACGGGACAGAACACCGGGGAGCTGTTTTTT.

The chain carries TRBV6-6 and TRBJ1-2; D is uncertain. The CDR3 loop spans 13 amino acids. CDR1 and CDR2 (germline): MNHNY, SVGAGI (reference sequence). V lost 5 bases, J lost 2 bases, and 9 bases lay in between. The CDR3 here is CASSPGKNYGYTF. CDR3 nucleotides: TGTGCCAGCAGTCCCGGGAAAAACTATGGCTACACCTTC.

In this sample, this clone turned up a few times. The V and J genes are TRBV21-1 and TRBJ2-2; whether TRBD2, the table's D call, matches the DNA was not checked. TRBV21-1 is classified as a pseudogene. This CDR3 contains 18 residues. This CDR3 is CASSDTGTSGVNTGELFF. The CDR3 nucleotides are TGTGCCAGCAGCGACACCGGGACTAGCGGGGTCAACACCGGGGAGCTGTTTTTT.

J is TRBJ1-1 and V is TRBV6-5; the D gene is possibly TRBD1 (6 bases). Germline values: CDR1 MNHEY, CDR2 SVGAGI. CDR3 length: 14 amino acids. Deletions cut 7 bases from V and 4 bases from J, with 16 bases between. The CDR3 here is CASKQQGSVTEAFF. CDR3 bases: TGTGCCAGCAAACAACAGGGTTCGGTCACTGAAGCTTTCTTT.